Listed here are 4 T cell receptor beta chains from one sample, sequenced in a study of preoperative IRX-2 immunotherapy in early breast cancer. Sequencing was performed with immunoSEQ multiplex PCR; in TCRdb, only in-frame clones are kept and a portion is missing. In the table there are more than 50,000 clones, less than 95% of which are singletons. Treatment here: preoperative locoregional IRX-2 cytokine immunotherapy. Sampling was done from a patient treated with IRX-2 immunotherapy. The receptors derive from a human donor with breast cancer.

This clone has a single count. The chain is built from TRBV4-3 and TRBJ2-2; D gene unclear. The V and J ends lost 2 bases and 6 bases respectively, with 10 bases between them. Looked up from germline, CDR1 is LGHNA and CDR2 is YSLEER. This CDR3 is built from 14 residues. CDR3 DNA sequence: TGCGCCAGCAGCCAATCCCCGGGCCCCGGGGAGCTGTTTTTT. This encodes CASSQSPGPGELFF.

This CDR3 is CASGRGSYEQYF. CDR3 sequence (DNA): TGTGCCAGCGGAAGGGGCTCCTACGAGCAGTACTTC. The V gene is TRBV6-1, the J gene TRBJ2-7, with a possible D match to TRBD1 (5 bases). This CDR3 is built from 12 residues. Deletions cut 8 bases from V and 0 bases from J, with 8 bases between. Germline-derived CDR1 and CDR2 are MNHNS and SASEGT.

CDR3 sequence (DNA): TGTGCCAGCAGCTTACTAGGGGCGGCCTCTGGGGCCAACGTCCTGACTTTC. Its protein is CASSLLGAASGANVLTF. V is TRBV7-2 and J is TRBJ2-6; D may be TRBD1 (5 bases). The V gene's germline CDR1 is SGHTA and CDR2 FQGNSA. The V gene lost 2 bases and the J gene lost 0 bases, with 11 bases spanning the gap. The CDR3 extends over 17 amino acids.

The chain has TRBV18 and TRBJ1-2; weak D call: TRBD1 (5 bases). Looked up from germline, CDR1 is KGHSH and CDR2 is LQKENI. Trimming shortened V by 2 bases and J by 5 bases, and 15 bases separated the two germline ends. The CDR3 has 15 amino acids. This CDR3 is CASSPETGRLYGYTF. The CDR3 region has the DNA TGTGCCAGCTCACCAGAAACGGGACGCCTATATGGCTACACCTTC.